Here is one T cell receptor (beta chain) with its context. Data came from immunoSEQ multiplex PCR; TCRdb stores just in-frame clones and leaves some out. The sample lists about 83,000 clones, under 95% occurring once. Cycle 7 day 1, cycle 4 day 1, and baseline were the timepoints at which blood was sampled. The sample is drawn from a study of OX40 agonist ivuxolimab in advanced cancers. Study details: Earlier anti-PD-1, anti-PD-L1 or anti-CTLA-4 therapy was permitted; roughly 37% had received some. There were three patients with partial responses, one having hepatocellular carcinoma and two cutaneous melanoma.

Sequences were derived from CD4+ or CD8+ T cells sorted from blood, sampled in a trial of the OX40 agonist ivuxolimab. The TCR was taken from an adult with an advanced solid tumor such as melanoma, head and neck, liver or kidney cancer.

The CDR3 DNA is TGTGCCAGCAGCCCCTTTCGGGGCGGGGTTGAGCAGTTCTTC. Protein product: CASSPFRGGVEQFF. The chain recombines TRBV7-2 with TRBJ2-1; a possible D gene is TRBD2 (6 bases). V was shortened by 5 bases and J by 9 bases, with 17 bases between the two germline ends. Germline lookup yields CDR1 SGHTA and CDR2 FQGNSA. The CDR3 has 14 residues.